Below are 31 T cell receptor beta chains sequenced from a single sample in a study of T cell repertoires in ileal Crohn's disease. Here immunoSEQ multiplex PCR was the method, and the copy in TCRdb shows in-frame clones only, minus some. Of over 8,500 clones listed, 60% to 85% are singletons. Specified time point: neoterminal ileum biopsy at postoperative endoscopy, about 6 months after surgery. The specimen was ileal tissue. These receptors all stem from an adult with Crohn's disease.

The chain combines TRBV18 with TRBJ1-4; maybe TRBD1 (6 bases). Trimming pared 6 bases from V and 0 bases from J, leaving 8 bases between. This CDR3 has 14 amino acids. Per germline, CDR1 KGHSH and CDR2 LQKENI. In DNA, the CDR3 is TGTGCCAGCTCTAAGGGGGCAACTAATGAAAAACTGTTTTTT. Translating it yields CASSKGATNEKLFF.

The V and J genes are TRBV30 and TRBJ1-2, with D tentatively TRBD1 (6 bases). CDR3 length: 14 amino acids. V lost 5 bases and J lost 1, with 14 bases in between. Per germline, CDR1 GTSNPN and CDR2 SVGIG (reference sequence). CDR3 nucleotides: TGTGCCTGGGGGAGGGACACCGATAACTATGGCTACACCTTC. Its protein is CAWGRDTDNYGYTF.

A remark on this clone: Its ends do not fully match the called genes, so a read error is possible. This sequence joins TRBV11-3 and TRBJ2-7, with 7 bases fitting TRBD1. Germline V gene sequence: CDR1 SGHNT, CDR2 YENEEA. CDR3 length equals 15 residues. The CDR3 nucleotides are TGTGCCAGCAGCTTAGGGAGACAGGGATCCTACGAGCAGTGCTTC. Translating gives CASSLGRQGSYEQCF.

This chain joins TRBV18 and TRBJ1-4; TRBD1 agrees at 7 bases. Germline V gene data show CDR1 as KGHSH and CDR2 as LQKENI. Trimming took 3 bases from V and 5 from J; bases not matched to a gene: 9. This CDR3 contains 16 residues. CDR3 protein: CASSPGMTGRNEKLFF. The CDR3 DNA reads TGTGCCAGCTCACCCGGGATGACAGGGAGAAATGAAAAACTGTTTTTT.

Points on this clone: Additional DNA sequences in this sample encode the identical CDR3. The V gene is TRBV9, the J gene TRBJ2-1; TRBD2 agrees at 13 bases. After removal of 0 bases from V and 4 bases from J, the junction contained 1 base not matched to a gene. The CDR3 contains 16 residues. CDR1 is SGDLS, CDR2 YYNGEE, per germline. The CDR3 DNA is TGTGCCAGCAGCGTAGAGGGACTAGCGGGGTACAATGAGCAGTTCTTC. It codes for CASSVEGLAGYNEQFF.

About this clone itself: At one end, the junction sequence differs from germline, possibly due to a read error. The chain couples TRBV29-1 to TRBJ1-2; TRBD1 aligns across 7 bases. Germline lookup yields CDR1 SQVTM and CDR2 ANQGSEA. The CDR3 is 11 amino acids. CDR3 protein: CSVEEKGGSLF. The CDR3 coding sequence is TGCAGCGTTGAAGAGAAAGGGGGCTCTCTCTTC.

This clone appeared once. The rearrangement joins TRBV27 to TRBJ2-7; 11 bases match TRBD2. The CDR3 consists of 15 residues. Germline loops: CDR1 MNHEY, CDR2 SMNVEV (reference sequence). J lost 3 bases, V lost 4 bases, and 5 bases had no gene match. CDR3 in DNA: TGTGCCAGCAGTTCCCTTCTAGCGGGGGGCTACGAGCAGTACTTC. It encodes CASSSLLAGGYEQYF.

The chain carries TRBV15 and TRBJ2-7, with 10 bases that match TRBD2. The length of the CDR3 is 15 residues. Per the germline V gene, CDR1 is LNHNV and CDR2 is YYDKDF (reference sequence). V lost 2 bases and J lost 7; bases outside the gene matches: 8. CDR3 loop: CATSRRSGGADEQYF. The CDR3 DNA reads TGTGCCACCAGCAGACGGAGCGGGGGGGCTGATGAGCAGTACTTC.

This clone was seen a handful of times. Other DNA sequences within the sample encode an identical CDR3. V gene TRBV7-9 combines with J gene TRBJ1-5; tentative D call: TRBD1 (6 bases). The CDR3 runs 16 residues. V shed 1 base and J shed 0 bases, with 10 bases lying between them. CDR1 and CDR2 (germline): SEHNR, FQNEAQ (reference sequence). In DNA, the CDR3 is TGTGCCAGCAGCTTAGGGGCAGGGGATAGCAATCAGCCCCAGCATTTT. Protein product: CASSLGAGDSNQPQHF.

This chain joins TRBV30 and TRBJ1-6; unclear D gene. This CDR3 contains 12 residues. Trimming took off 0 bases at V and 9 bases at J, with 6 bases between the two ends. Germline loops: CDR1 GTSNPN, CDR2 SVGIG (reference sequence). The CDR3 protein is CAWSVTSSPLHF. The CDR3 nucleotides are TGTGCCTGGAGTGTCACTTCTTCACCCCTCCACTTT.

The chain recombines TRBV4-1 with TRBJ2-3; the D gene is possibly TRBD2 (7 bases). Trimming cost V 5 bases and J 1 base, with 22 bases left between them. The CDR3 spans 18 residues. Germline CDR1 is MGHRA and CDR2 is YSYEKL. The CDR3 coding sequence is TGCGCCAGCAGCTCATTTGCGGGGGCCTTCCTCCGCACAGATACGCAGTATTTT. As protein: CASSSFAGAFLRTDTQYF.

The CDR3 spells CASSQGGPYNYGYTF. The CDR3 DNA follows: TGCGCCAGCAGCCAAGGGGGCCCCTACAACTATGGCTACACCTTC. The V and J genes are TRBV4-1 and TRBJ1-2; D possibly corresponds to TRBD1 (5 bases). The V end lost 1 base, the J end lost 2 bases, and 11 bases lay between the germline ends. CDR3 length: 15 residues. Germline V gene lookup returns CDR1 MGHRA and CDR2 YSYEKL.

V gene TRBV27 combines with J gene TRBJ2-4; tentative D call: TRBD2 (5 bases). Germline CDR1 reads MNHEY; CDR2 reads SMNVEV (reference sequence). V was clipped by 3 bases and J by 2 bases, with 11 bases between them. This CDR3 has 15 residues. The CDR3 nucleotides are TGTGCCAGCAGTTTTGCGGGCGCAACCAAAAACATTCAGTACTTC. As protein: CASSFAGATKNIQYF.

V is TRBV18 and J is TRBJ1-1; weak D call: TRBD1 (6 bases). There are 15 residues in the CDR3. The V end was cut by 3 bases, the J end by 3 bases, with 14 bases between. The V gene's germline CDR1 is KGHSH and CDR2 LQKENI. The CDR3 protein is CASSPRQVRDTEAFF. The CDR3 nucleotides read TGTGCCAGCTCACCGAGACAGGTGAGGGACACTGAAGCTTTCTTT.

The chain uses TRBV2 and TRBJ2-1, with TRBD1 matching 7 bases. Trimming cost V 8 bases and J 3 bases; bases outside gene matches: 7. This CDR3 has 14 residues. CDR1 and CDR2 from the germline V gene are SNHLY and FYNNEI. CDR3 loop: CASRDRDYYNEQFF. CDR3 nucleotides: TGTGCCAGCCGCGACAGGGATTACTACAATGAGCAGTTCTTC.

The CDR3 sequence: CASSYSCGGTEAFF. The CDR3 DNA follows: TGTGCCAGCAGTTACTCTTGTGGGGGGACTGAAGCTTTCTTT. The J gene is TRBJ1-1, the V gene TRBV6-5; a possible D gene is TRBD1 (5 bases). Deletions cut 0 bases from V and 5 bases from J, with 10 bases between. Germline V gives CDR1 MNHEY, CDR2 SVGAGI. The CDR3 contains 14 residues.

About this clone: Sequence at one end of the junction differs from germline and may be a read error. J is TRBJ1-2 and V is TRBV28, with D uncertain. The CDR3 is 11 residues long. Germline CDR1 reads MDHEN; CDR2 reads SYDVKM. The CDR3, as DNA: TGTGCCAGCAGTTTATATGGAACTAACATCTTC. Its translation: CASSLYGTNIF.

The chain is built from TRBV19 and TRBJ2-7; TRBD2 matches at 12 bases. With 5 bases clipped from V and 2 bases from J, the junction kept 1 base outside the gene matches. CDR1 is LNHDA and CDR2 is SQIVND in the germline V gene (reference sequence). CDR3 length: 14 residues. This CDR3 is CASSLAGGPYEQYF. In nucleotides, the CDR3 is TGTGCCAGTAGTCTAGCGGGGGGGCCCTACGAGCAGTACTTC.

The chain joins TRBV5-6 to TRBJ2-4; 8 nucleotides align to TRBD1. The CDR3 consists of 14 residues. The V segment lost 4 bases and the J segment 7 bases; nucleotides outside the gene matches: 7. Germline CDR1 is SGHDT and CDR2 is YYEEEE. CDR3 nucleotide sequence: TGTGCCAGCAGCACCGACAGGGGAGGTAACATTCAGTACTTC. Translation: CASSTDRGGNIQYF.

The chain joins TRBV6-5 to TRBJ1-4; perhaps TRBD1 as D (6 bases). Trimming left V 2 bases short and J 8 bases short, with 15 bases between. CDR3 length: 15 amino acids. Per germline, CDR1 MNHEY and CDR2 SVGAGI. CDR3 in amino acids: CASSYLGGHGEKLFF. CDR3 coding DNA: TGTGCCAGCAGTTACCTGGGGGGGCATGGGGAAAAACTGTTTTTT.

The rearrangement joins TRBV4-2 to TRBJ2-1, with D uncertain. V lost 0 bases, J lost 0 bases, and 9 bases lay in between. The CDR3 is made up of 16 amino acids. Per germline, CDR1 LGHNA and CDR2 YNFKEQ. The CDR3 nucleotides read TGTGCCAGCAGCCAAGAGGCTGCCAGCTCCTACAATGAGCAGTTCTTC. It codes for CASSQEAASSYNEQFF.

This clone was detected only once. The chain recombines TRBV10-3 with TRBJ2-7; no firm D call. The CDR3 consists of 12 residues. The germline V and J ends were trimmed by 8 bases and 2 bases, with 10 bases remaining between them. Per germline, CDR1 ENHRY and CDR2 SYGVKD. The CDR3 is CAIGPFAYEQYF. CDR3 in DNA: TGTGCCATCGGGCCGTTCGCCTACGAGCAGTACTTC.

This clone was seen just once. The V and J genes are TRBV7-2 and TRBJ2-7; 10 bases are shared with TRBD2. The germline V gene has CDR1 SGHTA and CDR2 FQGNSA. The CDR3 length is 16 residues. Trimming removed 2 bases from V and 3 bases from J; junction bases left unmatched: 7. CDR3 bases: TGTGCCAGCAGCTTATCAGCTAGCGGGGGTTACTACGAGCAGTACTTC. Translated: CASSLSASGGYYEQYF.

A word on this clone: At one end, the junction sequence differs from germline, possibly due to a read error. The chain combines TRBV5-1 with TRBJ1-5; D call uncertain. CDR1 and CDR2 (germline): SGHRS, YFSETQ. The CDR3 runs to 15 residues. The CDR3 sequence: CASSLGSHSNQPQHF. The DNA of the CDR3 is TGTGCCAGCAGCTTGGGCAGTCATAGCAATCAGCCCCAGCATTTT. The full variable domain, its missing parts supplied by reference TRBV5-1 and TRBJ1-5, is KAGVTQTPRYLIKTRGQQVTLSCSPISGHRSVSWYQQTPGQGLQFLFEYFSETQRNKGNFPGRFSGRQFSNSRSEMNVSTLELGDSALYLCASSLGSHSNQPQHFGDGTRLSIL.

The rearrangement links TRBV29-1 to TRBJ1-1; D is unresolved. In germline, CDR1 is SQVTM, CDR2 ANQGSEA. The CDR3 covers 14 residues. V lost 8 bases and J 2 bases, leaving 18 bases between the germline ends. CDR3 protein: CSFFPEDGNTEAFF. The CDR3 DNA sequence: TGCAGCTTTTTCCCCGAGGATGGCAACACTGAAGCTTTCTTT.

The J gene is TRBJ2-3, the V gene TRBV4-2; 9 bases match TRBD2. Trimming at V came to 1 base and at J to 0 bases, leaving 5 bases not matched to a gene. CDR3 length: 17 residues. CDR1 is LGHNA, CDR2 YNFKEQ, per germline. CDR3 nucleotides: TGTGCCAGCAGCCAAGGACACGCGGGGGGGAGCACAGATACGCAGTATTTT. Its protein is CASSQGHAGGSTDTQYF.

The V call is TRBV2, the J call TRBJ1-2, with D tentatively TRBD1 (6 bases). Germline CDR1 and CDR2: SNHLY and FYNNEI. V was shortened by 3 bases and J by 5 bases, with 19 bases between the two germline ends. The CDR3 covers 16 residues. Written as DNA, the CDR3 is TGTGCCAGCAGTGAGGATGGAAGGACAGCTTATTATGGCTACACCTTC. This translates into CASSEDGRTAYYGYTF.

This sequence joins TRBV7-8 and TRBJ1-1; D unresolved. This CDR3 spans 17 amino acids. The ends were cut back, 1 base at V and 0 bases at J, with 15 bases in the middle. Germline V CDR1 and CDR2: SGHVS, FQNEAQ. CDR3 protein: CASSLVAGGTMNTEAFF. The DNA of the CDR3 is TGTGCCAGCAGCTTAGTCGCGGGAGGTACGATGAACACTGAAGCTTTCTTT.

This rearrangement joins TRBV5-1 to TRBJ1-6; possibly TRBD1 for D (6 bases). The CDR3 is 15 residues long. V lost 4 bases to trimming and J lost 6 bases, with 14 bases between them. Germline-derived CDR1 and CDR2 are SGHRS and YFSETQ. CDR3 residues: CASSGTTGSNSPLHF. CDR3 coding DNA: TGCGCCAGCAGCGGGACGACAGGAAGTAATTCACCCCTCCACTTT.

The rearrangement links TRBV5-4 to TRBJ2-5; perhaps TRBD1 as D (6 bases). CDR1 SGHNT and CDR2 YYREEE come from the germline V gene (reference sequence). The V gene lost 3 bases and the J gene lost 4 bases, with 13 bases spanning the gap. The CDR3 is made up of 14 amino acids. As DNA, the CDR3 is TGTGCCAGCAGCTCCGAGCAGGGGAGAGAGACCCAGTACTTC. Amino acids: CASSSEQGRETQYF.

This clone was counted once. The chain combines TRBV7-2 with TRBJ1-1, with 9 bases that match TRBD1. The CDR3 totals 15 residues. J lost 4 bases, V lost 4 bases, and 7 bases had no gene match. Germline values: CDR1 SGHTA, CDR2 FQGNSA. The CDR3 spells CASSSGTGRGTEAFF. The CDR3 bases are TGTGCCAGCAGCTCCGGGACAGGGAGAGGCACTGAAGCTTTCTTT.